This T cell receptor (beta chain) came from a study of blood T cell repertoires in COVID-19. Overall study: The United States, Italy and Spain supplied acute and convalescent COVID-19 samples. Sources were T cells, B-cell-depleted T cells, or PBMCs; the material itself was cDNA or gDNA.

As handled by the study authors: Reference gene primer amplification yielded estimated nucleated cell counts. Only in-frame clones appear in the TCRdb table, and some are missing; sequencing was by immunoSEQ multiplex PCR. V and J calls and clone size are those listed in that table; D and trimming were worked out from the DNA. The sample shows some 120,000 clones, approximately 84% of them seen only once. This CDR3 has 16 amino acids. V shed 4 bases and J 2 bases; nucleotides not matched to a gene: 3. Germline values: CDR1 MDHEN, CDR2 SYDVKM. Sample: peripheral blood. The chain recombines TRBV28 with TRBJ2-6; 9 bases agree with TRBD1. The sequence was obtained from a woman between 25 and 40 years old who had recovered from COVID-19. CDR3 protein: CASSSRQGAGANVLTF. CDR3 in DNA: TGTGCCAGCAGTTCGCGACAGGGGGCTGGGGCCAACGTCCTGACTTTC.